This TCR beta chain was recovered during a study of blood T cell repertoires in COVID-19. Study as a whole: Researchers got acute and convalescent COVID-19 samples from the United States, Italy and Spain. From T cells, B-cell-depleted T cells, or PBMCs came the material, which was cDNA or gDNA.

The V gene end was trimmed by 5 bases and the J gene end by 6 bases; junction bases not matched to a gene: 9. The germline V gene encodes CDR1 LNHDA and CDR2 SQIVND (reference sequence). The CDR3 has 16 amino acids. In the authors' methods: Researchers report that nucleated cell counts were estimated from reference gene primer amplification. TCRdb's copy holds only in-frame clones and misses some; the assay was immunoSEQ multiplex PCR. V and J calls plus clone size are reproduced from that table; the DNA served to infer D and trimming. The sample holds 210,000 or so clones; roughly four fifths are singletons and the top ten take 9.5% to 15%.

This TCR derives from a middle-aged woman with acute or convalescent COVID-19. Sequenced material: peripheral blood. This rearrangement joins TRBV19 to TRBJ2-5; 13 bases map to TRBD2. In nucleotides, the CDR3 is TGTGCCAGTAGTTTAACCCGGACTAGCGGGAGACAGACCCAGTACTTC. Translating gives CASSLTRTSGRQTQYF.